These 10 T cell receptor beta chains came from one sample sequenced in a study of shared clonotypes between healthy human individuals. Assay used: immunoSEQ multiplex PCR; TCRdb lists only in-frame clones, some missing. This table has under 2,500,000 clones, approximately 94% appearing once. Specimen: naive CD4+ T cells sorted from blood. Regarding subset: CD45RA+ positively selected. The receptors were gathered from a man aged 18 to 35 in good health.

This clone occurred once. J is TRBJ2-4 and V is TRBV9; no reliable D call. Germline lookup yields CDR1 SGDLS and CDR2 YYNGEE. The CDR3 spans 15 residues. Trimming pared 4 bases from V and 0 bases from J, leaving 11 bases between. The CDR3 loop is CASSSSWGAKNIQYF. The DNA for the CDR3 is TGTGCCAGCAGCTCCTCCTGGGGAGCCAAAAACATTCAGTACTTC.

The chain links TRBV25-1 to TRBJ2-2; 8 bases map to TRBD1. CDR1 MGHDK and CDR2 SYGVNS come from the germline V gene. CDR3 length: 14 residues. The V segment lost 6 bases and the J segment 4 bases; nucleotides outside the gene matches: 4. The CDR3 is CASSGQGGTGELFF. DNA of the CDR3: TGTGCCAGCAGCGGACAGGGAGGCACCGGGGAGCTGTTTTTT.

The V call is TRBV7-8, the J call TRBJ2-7; 13 nucleotides agree with TRBD2. CDR1 is SGHVS, CDR2 FQNEAQ, per germline. The CDR3 spans 15 residues. V was clipped by 5 bases and J by 6 bases; unmatched bases: 7. The CDR3 sequence: CASSRQLAGGREQYF. CDR3 sequence (DNA): TGTGCCAGCAGCCGACAACTAGCGGGAGGGCGCGAGCAGTACTTC.

The V gene is TRBV7-2, the J gene TRBJ2-7; TRBD2 aligns across 12 bases. Per germline, CDR1 SGHTA and CDR2 FQGNSA. Unmatched junction bases numbered 9, after V lost 1 base and J lost 5 bases. The CDR3 contains 17 residues. The CDR3: CASSLVGLAGGPHEQYF. CDR3 nucleotide sequence: TGTGCCAGCAGCTTAGTAGGCCTAGCGGGAGGGCCACACGAGCAGTACTTC.

This clone was seen just once. V is TRBV5-1 and J is TRBJ2-2; weak D call: TRBD2 (5 bases). Germline V gives CDR1 SGHRS, CDR2 YFSETQ. The CDR3 spans 13 residues. V lost 4 bases and J 5 bases, leaving 9 bases between the germline ends. This CDR3 reads CASSPTGTGELFF. The CDR3 bases are TGCGCCAGCAGCCCAACGGGGACCGGGGAGCTGTTTTTT.

The chain is built from TRBV6-1 and TRBJ2-4; D unclear. CDR1 is MNHNS, CDR2 SASEGT, per germline. The CDR3 length is 15 residues. With 0 bases removed from V and 0 bases from J, the gap between germline ends came to 6 bases. CDR3 residues: CASSEAALAKNIQYF. CDR3 bases: TGTGCCAGCAGTGAAGCGGCCCTAGCCAAAAACATTCAGTACTTC.

Points on this clone: Additional DNA sequences in this sample encode the identical CDR3. The chain carries TRBV6-5 and TRBJ1-1; possible D gene TRBD1, 5 bases. The CDR3 runs to 14 residues. Germline-derived CDR1 and CDR2 are MNHEY and SVGAGI. V was cut by 6 bases and J by 1 base, with 12 bases left in between. The CDR3 coding sequence is TGTGCCAGCAGAGCCGGGACCGCGAACACTGAAGCTTTCTTT. It is translated as CASRAGTANTEAFF.

CDR3 bases: TGCGCCAGCAGCTTAGAGAGTGCCCACGGGCAGTTCTTC. Its protein product is CASSLESAHGQFF. The chain has TRBV5-1 and TRBJ2-1; no reliable D call. Trimming left V 2 bases short and J 12 bases short, with 15 bases between. CDR1 and CDR2 from the germline V gene are SGHRS and YFSETQ. The CDR3 extends over 13 amino acids. The variable domain in full, completed from reference TRBV5-1 and TRBJ2-1, reads KAGVTQTPRYLIKTRGQQVTLSCSPISGHRSVSWYQQTPGQGLQFLFEYFSETQRNKGNFPGRFSGRQFSNSRSEMNVSTLELGDSALYLCASSLESAHGQFFGPGTRLTVL.

This chain links TRBV28 with TRBJ2-7; tentative D call: TRBD2 (6 bases). Germline CDR1 reads MDHEN; CDR2 reads SYDVKM. The CDR3 has 13 amino acids. V was trimmed by 8 bases and J by 1 base, leaving 12 bases between them. The CDR3 here is CASGGTSSYEQYF. DNA for the CDR3: TGTGCCAGCGGGGGGACTTCTTCCTACGAGCAGTACTTC. The full variable domain, in which reference TRBV28 and TRBJ2-7 provide the parts outside the CDR3, is DVKVTQSSRYLVKRTGEKVFLECVQDMDHENMFWYRQDPGLGLRLIYFSYDVKMKEKGDIPEGYSVSREKKERFSLILESASTNQTSMYLCASGGTSSYEQYFGPGTRLTVT.

The chain is built from TRBV10-1 and TRBJ1-1; no clear D gene. Looked up from germline, CDR1 is WNHNN and CDR2 is SYGVQD (reference sequence). V shed 6 bases and J shed 0 bases, with 11 bases lying between them. The CDR3 has 14 amino acids. As DNA, the CDR3 is TGCGCCAGCAGCGCCGGGTCCATGAACACTGAAGCTTTCTTT. It specifies CASSAGSMNTEAFF.